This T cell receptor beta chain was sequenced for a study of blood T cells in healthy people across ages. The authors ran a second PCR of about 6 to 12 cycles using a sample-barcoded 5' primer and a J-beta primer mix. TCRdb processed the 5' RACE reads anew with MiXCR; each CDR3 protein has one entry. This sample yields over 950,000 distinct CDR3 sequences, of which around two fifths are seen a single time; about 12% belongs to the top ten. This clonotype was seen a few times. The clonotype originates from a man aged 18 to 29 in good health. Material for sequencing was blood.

CDR3 amino acids: CASSFTGAIGTQYF. The CDR3 DNA sequence: TGTGCCAGCAGTTTTACAGGGGCGATTGGCACGCAGTATTTT. V usage is TRBV27 and J usage is TRBJ2-3, with TRBD1 matching over 7 bases. V lost 3 bases to trimming and J lost 9 bases; unmatched junction nucleotides: 9. The length of the CDR3 is 14 residues. The germline V gene has CDR1 MNHEY and CDR2 SMNVEV (reference sequence).